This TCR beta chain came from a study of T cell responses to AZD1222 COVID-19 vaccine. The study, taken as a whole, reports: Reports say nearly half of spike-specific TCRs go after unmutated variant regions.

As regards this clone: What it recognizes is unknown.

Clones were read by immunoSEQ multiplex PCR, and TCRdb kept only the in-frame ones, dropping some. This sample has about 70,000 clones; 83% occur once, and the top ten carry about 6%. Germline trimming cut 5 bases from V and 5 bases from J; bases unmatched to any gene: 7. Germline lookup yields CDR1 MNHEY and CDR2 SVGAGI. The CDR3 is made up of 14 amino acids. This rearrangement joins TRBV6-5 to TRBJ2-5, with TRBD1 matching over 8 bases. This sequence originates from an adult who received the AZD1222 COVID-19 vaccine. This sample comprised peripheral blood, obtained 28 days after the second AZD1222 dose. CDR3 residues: CASSTDRVGETQYF. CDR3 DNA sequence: TGTGCCAGCAGTACGGACAGGGTAGGGGAGACCCAGTACTTC.